This T cell receptor (beta chain) was identified in a study of Tregs in tolerant kidney transplant recipients. Study results and caveats: The small number of patients limits these findings pending further validation.

Generated by immunoSEQ multiplex PCR, the TCRdb table keeps only in-frame clones and is missing some. This table has more than 90,000 clones, 85% to 95% appearing once. This clone appeared a few times. Its antigen remains unknown. The sample taken for sequencing was CD4+ T cells from blood. The sequence was obtained from a human donor in good health.

The CDR3 spells CASSLRPGANSPLHF. CDR3 sequence (DNA): TGTGCCAGCAGCTTACGGCCAGGAGCTAATTCACCCCTCCACTTT. The rearrangement joins TRBV7-6 to TRBJ1-6; D is uncertain. The CDR3 sequence is 15 residues long. Germline V CDR1 and CDR2: SGHVS, FNYEAQ. V gave up 2 bases and J gave up 6 bases, with 11 bases separating them.